This record covers a single T cell receptor beta chain. Antigen specificity is unknown. All donors came from Russia, were Caucasian and healthy, and spanned ages roughly 6 to 100. Researchers collected about 9.6 milliliters of peripheral blood from every single donor. This entry is derived from a study of blood T cells in healthy people across ages. Study-wide points: The study found more naive CD4+ cells and higher diversity in long-lived than aged donors.

Together with a sample-barcoded 5' primer, a J-beta primer mix was included in a second PCR lasting roughly 6 to 12 cycles. All samples yielded 3 million or more CDR3-containing paired-end reads. TCRdb independently ran MiXCR on the 5' RACE reads; one entry per CDR3 protein. The sample includes about 1.6 million distinct CDR3 sequences, 30% to 40% of them seen just once. V lost 8 bases and J 0 bases, leaving 22 bases between the germline ends. CDR1 is MDHEN, CDR2 SYDVKM, per germline. CDR3 size: 18 residues. The TCR comes from a woman aged 25 to 39 in good health. Sample: blood. V gene TRBV28 combines with J gene TRBJ1-4, with D unclear. This CDR3 reads CASSGGLTPYSTNEKLFF. In DNA, the CDR3 is TGTGCCAGCTCTGGCGGGCTCACCCCCTACTCAACTAATGAAAAACTGTTTTTT.